The 30 T cell receptor beta chains presented below share a single source sample, sequenced in a study of blood T cells in healthy people across ages. It was with a sample-barcoded 5' primer and a J-beta primer mix that a second PCR of roughly 7 to 12 cycles was run. From the 5' RACE reads, TCRdb called clonotypes with MiXCR, one entry per CDR3 protein. The sample lists around 800,000 distinct CDR3 sequences; around 43% were seen once. Material for sequencing was blood. The receptors here all came from a man in his 60s in good health.

Regarding this clonotype: A much larger clonotype is one base distant, so this may be a read error. The rearrangement uses TRBV29-1 and TRBJ2-7; no reliable D call. V lost 0 bases, J lost 9 bases, and 12 bases lay in between. CDR3 length: 12 residues. Per the germline V gene, CDR1 is SQVTM and CDR2 is ANQGSEA. The CDR3 nucleotides are TGCAGCGTTGAAGATAGCCTCATGAGGCAGTACTTC. As protein: CSVEDSLMRQYF.

The V and J genes are TRBV3-1 and TRBJ2-3; 7 nucleotides line up with TRBD1. Germline V gene sequence: CDR1 LGHDT, CDR2 YNNKEL (reference sequence). V trimming: 0 bases; J trimming: 4 bases; junction bases outside the gene matches: 4. CDR3 length: 15 amino acids. Here the CDR3 DNA reads TGTGCCAGCAGCCAAGATGACAGGGTCCCAGATACGCAGTATTTT. Encoded protein: CASSQDDRVPDTQYF.

The chain combines TRBV7-8 with TRBJ2-7; D is uncertain. Trimming removed 2 bases from V and 1 base from J, with 9 bases in between. CDR1 is SGHVS and CDR2 is FQNEAQ in the germline V gene. CDR3 size: 14 residues. CDR3 residues: CASSLLAISYEQYF. In DNA, the CDR3 is TGTGCCAGCAGCTTATTGGCAATATCCTACGAGCAGTACTTC.

This clonotype was observed a handful of times. V gene TRBV3-1 combines with J gene TRBJ2-3; D is unresolved. With 0 bases removed from V and 2 bases from J, the gap between germline ends came to 3 bases. Germline CDR1 is LGHDT and CDR2 is YNNKEL (reference sequence). CDR3 length: 13 amino acids. The CDR3, as DNA: TGTGCCAGCAGCCAAGACGTCACAGATACGCAGTATTTT. Amino acid sequence: CASSQDVTDTQYF.

The sample holds many counts of this clonotype. This chain links TRBV11-2 with TRBJ2-7, with TRBD2 matching 10 bases. The V segment lost 3 bases and the J segment 5 bases; nucleotides outside the gene matches: 4. CDR3 size: 14 residues. The germline CDR1 and CDR2 sequences are SGHAT and FQNNGV. CDR3 sequence reads: CASSFSLAGNEQYF. The CDR3 nucleotides are TGTGCCAGCAGCTTTTCACTAGCGGGAAACGAGCAGTACTTC.

This clonotype has only a few counts. The V call is TRBV29-1, the J call TRBJ2-7; maybe TRBD2 (6 bases). Germline V gene lookup returns CDR1 SQVTM and CDR2 ANQGSEA. Trimming shortened V by 6 bases and J by 1 base, and 13 bases separated the two germline ends. This CDR3 is built from 13 residues. This chain's CDR3 is CSVTFAGSYEQYF. The CDR3 region has the DNA TGCAGCGTCACCTTTGCGGGGTCCTACGAGCAGTACTTC.

The CDR3 DNA follows: TGTGCCAGCAGTAAGAGCGGGGGACCCTACAATGAGCAGTTCTTC. This codes for CASSKSGGPYNEQFF. The chain couples TRBV2 to TRBJ2-1; 8 nucleotides align to TRBD2. Germline V gives CDR1 SNHLY, CDR2 FYNNEI. This CDR3 has 15 residues. V lost 5 bases and J lost 2; bases outside the gene matches: 5.

The V call is TRBV3-1, the J call TRBJ1-2; the D gene is possibly TRBD1 (5 bases). This CDR3 has 15 amino acids. From germline, CDR1 is LGHDT and CDR2 YNNKEL (reference sequence). V lost 6 bases, J lost 6 bases, and 20 bases lay in between. This chain's CDR3 is CASSLSEGRADGYTF. Here the CDR3 DNA reads TGTGCCAGCAGTCTCTCGGAGGGCAGGGCCGATGGCTACACCTTC.

This clonotype has more than one count but fewer than ten. V is TRBV5-1 and J is TRBJ2-7; 11 nucleotides align to TRBD1. This CDR3 contains 14 residues. Germline V lookup: CDR1 SGHRS, CDR2 YFSETQ. J was trimmed by 6 bases and V by 3 bases; bases with no gene match: 5. The CDR3 here is CASSWDRGAFEQYF. The DNA for the CDR3 is TGCGCCAGCAGCTGGGACAGGGGGGCCTTCGAGCAGTACTTC.

Many counts were recorded for this clonotype. The rearrangement links TRBV18 to TRBJ2-7; unclear D gene. Germline V gives CDR1 KGHSH, CDR2 LQKENI. Trimming removed 2 bases from V and 0 bases from J, with 8 bases in between. CDR3 length: 14 residues. CDR3 DNA: TGTGCCAGCTCACCATTTCGGAGCTCCTACGAGCAGTACTTC. Translated: CASSPFRSSYEQYF.

In its sample, this clonotype was seen a few times. The rearrangement uses TRBV2 and TRBJ1-2; D is uncertain. The germline gives CDR1 SNHLY, CDR2 FYNNEI. Trimming took 4 bases from V and 2 from J, leaving 14 bases between them. The CDR3 runs 15 residues. The CDR3 loop reads CASSANTGSNYGYTF. DNA of the CDR3: TGTGCCAGCAGTGCTAATACCGGGTCCAACTATGGCTACACCTTC.

Notes on this clonotype: Sequence at one end of the junction differs from germline and may be a read error. The CDR3 reads CASSQGELAGSSSYNERFF. The CDR3 DNA reads TGCGCCAGCAGCCAAGGAGAACTAGCGGGGTCTTCCTCCTACAATGAGCGGTTCTTC. The V and J genes are TRBV4-1 and TRBJ2-1; 10 nucleotides line up with TRBD2. Germline CDR1 is MGHRA and CDR2 is YSYEKL. This CDR3 spans 19 amino acids.

The chain uses TRBV20-1 and TRBJ2-3; possibly TRBD2 for D (6 bases). V was shortened by 4 bases and J by 2 bases, with 13 bases between the two germline ends. Germline CDR1 DFQATT, CDR2 SNEGSKA (reference sequence). The CDR3 extends over 14 amino acids. The CDR3 bases are TGCAGTGCTATGGGGCGGGGTTCCACAGATACGCAGTATTTT. Translated, it gives CSAMGRGSTDTQYF.

This clonotype was detected ten times or more. The chain has TRBV13 and TRBJ2-7; TRBD2 agrees at 7 bases. J gave up 6 bases and V 5 bases, and 10 bases lay outside the gene matches. Germline-derived CDR1 and CDR2 are PRHDT and FYEKMQ (reference sequence). CDR3 length: 14 residues. The CDR3 sequence is CASSVSSGGREQYF. For the CDR3, the DNA is TGTGCCAGCAGCGTTTCATCGGGGGGACGCGAGCAGTACTTC. Full variable domain (missing parts from reference TRBV13 and TRBJ2-7): AAGVIQSPRHLIKEKRETATLKCYPIPRHDTVYWYQQGPGQDPQFLISFYEKMQSDKGSIPDRFSAQQFSDYHSELNMSSLELGDSALYFCASSVSSGGREQYFGPGTRLTVT.

This clonotype was counted only a few times. The chain employs TRBV3-1 and TRBJ2-1, with D perhaps TRBD2 (6 bases). CDR3 length: 18 amino acids. Germline V CDR1 and CDR2: LGHDT, YNNKEL (reference sequence). V lost 4 bases, J lost 3 bases, and 22 bases lay in between. DNA of the CDR3: TGTGCCAGCAGCCGAAAAAGACTCCAAGGAGGGATCTACAATGAGCAGTTCTTC. Amino acids: CASSRKRLQGGIYNEQFF.

The V gene is TRBV12-3 or TRBV12-4, the J gene TRBJ2-2; no reliable D call. This CDR3 has 14 residues. The ends were cut back, 7 bases at V and 2 bases at J, with 11 bases in the middle. Written as DNA, the CDR3 is TGTGCCAGCACCAGGCCCCTCAACACCGGGGAGCTGTTTTTT. Translated: CASTRPLNTGELFF.

This clonotype was found once. The chain employs TRBV27 and TRBJ2-2, with D possibly being TRBD1 (5 bases). The ends were cut back, 1 base at V and 6 bases at J, with 15 bases in the middle. Germline assignment: CDR1 MNHEY and CDR2 SMNVEV (reference sequence). This CDR3 comprises 16 residues. CDR3 sequence: CASSLYSPGRSGELFF. The CDR3, as DNA: TGTGCCAGCAGTTTATACAGTCCAGGGCGGTCCGGGGAGCTGTTTTTT.

Written as DNA, the CDR3 is TGTGCCAGCAGCGCCCAGGGACAGCAGAATGAAAAACTGTTTTTT. Residues: CASSAQGQQNEKLFF. The rearrangement joins TRBV7-2 to TRBJ1-4; 7 bases agree with TRBD1. From germline, CDR1 is SGHTA and CDR2 FQGNSA. The CDR3 covers 15 residues. V gave up 5 bases and J gave up 5 bases; unmatched junction bases: 8.

The chain has TRBV3-1 and TRBJ2-4; perhaps TRBD1 as D (5 bases). The J call may be in error: the DNA end matches TRBJ2-5 better. From germline, CDR1 is LGHDT and CDR2 YNNKEL (reference sequence). The CDR3 consists of 14 residues. The CDR3 nucleotides are TGTGCCAGCAGCCAAAACAAGGGGTCAGAGACCCAGTACTTC. This gives the protein CASSQNKGSETQYF.

In its sample, this clonotype was seen a few times. The rearrangement links TRBV6-1 to TRBJ2-3, with D maybe TRBD1 (6 bases). V lost 6 bases and J lost 2, with 15 bases in between. Germline V CDR1 and CDR2: MNHNS, SASEGT. CDR3 length equals 15 residues. Written as DNA, the CDR3 is TGTGCCAGCAGAACCGGGACACTACTCACAGATACGCAGTATTTT. It is translated as CASRTGTLLTDTQYF.

CDR3 sequence (DNA): TGTGCCAGCAGTTTGGCAGGGTGGCAGGGCTACACCTTC. It codes for CASSLAGWQGYTF. This chain uses TRBV27 with TRBJ1-2, with D possibly being TRBD1 (5 bases). This CDR3 has 13 residues. The germline V gene encodes CDR1 MNHEY and CDR2 SMNVEV (reference sequence). V shed 3 bases and J shed 8 bases, with 13 bases lying between them.

There are many counts of this clonotype. This CDR3 reads CASSESTDTQYF. CDR3 in DNA: TGTGCCAGCAGTGAAAGCACAGATACGCAGTATTTT. The chain uses TRBV2 and TRBJ2-3; D not certain. CDR1 SNHLY and CDR2 FYNNEI come from the germline V gene. This CDR3 region has 12 residues. Deletions cut 2 bases from V and 0 bases from J, with 0 bases between. Together with reference TRBV2 and TRBJ2-3, the CDR3 gives the full variable domain: EPEVTQTPSHQVTQMGQEVILRCVPISNHLYFYWYRQILGQKVEFLVSFYNNEISEKSEIFDDQFSVERPDGSNFTLKIRSTKLEDSAMYFCASSESTDTQYFGPGTRLTVL.

In this sample, this clonotype turned up a few times. V and J are TRBV12-3 or TRBV12-4 and TRBJ2-3; the D is unclear. V shed 4 bases and J shed 4 bases, with 9 bases lying between them. The CDR3 length is 13 residues. For the CDR3, the DNA is TGTGCCAGCAGTTCGGCGAGACCAGATACGCAGTATTTT. Translated, it gives CASSSARPDTQYF.

CDR3 residues: CASSIQGSGWEQYF. The DNA of the CDR3 is TGTGCCAGCAGCATCCAAGGGAGCGGCTGGGAGCAGTACTTC. The chain employs TRBV9 and TRBJ2-5, with D perhaps matching TRBD2 (5 bases). This CDR3 contains 14 residues. CDR1 SGDLS and CDR2 YYNGEE come from the germline V gene. The germline V and J ends were trimmed by 4 bases and 11 bases, with 21 bases remaining between them.

The rearrangement joins TRBV3-1 to TRBJ2-3, with D possibly being TRBD1 (8 bases). CDR1 is LGHDT, CDR2 YNNKEL, per germline (reference sequence). The CDR3 consists of 16 residues. V was clipped by 0 bases and J by 6 bases, with 16 bases between them. The CDR3 nucleotides read TGTGCCAGCAGCCAAGATCGCAGGGGGCGGGGGGATACGCAGTATTTT. Amino acid sequence: CASSQDRRGRGDTQYF.

This clonotype was recorded a few times. The chain joins TRBV27 to TRBJ2-2; a possible D gene is TRBD1 (5 bases). This CDR3 comprises 16 residues. The V end lost 0 bases, the J end lost 2 bases, and 10 bases lay between the germline ends. The V gene's germline CDR1 is MNHEY and CDR2 SMNVEV (reference sequence). CDR3 sequence reads: CASSLSRALNTGELFF. The CDR3 DNA sequence: TGTGCCAGCAGTTTATCCAGGGCACTAAACACCGGGGAGCTGTTTTTT.

Only a few counts were recorded for this clonotype. The chain uses TRBV5-1 and TRBJ2-7, with D perhaps matching TRBD1 or TRBD2 (5 bases each). Trimming pared 1 base from V and 0 bases from J, leaving 11 bases between. This CDR3 is built from 15 residues. Germline CDR1 reads SGHRS; CDR2 reads YFSETQ. CDR3 amino acids: CASSLFRERSYEQYF. CDR3 sequence (DNA): TGCGCCAGCAGCTTGTTCAGGGAGCGCTCCTACGAGCAGTACTTC.

The J gene is TRBJ2-3, the V gene TRBV11-2, with 7 bases fitting TRBD1. Germline V CDR1 and CDR2: SGHAT, FQNNGV. V lost 2 bases to trimming and J lost 9 bases; unmatched junction nucleotides: 11. The CDR3 contains 15 residues. CDR3 sequence: CASSLRGQVQDTQYF. The CDR3 coding sequence is TGTGCCAGCAGCTTACGCGGACAGGTTCAAGACACGCAGTATTTT.

CDR3 sequence (DNA): TGTGCCAGCAGCCGGGGGCCAATCAAGGGCGACGAGCAGTACTTC. Residues: CASSRGPIKGDEQYF. The chain is built from TRBV9 and TRBJ2-5; perhaps D is TRBD1 or TRBD2 (6 bases each). The DNA end lines up better with TRBJ2-7; the J call may be wrong. The CDR3 extends over 15 amino acids. Germline CDR1 and CDR2: SGDLS and YYNGEE.

V usage is TRBV27 and J usage is TRBJ2-7; D may be TRBD1 (7 bases). Per germline, CDR1 MNHEY and CDR2 SMNVEV (reference sequence). This CDR3 has 14 amino acids. V was shortened by 6 bases and J by 3 bases, with 15 bases between the two germline ends. The CDR3 spells CASRVAGGNYEQYF. The CDR3 bases are TGTGCCAGCAGGGTGGCAGGGGGGAACTACGAGCAGTACTTC.